The 27 T cell receptor beta chains given below trace back to one sample, sequenced in a study of post-analysis software for immune sequencing data. These receptors have no identified antigens. TCR beta cDNA libraries included unique molecular identifiers. Via MiXCR, TCRdb re-called the PCR reads, giving one row per CDR3 protein. This sample has roughly 430,000 distinct CDR3 sequences, with 35% to 45% found just once. Study-level results: Five or six TRBV segments (TRBV5-6, TRBV5-1 and TRBV20-1 among them) occurred more frequently in patients than in controls.

The sample was blood. The receptors come from a girl between 2 and 10 years old with multiple sclerosis.

This clonotype has at least ten counts. The chain employs TRBV5-1 and TRBJ2-4; 8 bases are a match to TRBD1. Germline loops: CDR1 SGHRS, CDR2 YFSETQ. The length of the CDR3 is 14 residues. V lost 5 bases, J lost 6 bases, and 7 bases stayed unmatched. CDR3 coding DNA: TGCGCCAGCAGTTTCTTAGGACAGGGAAACATTCAGTACTTC. Encoded protein: CASSFLGQGNIQYF.

The rearrangement joins TRBV7-2 to TRBJ2-1; 10 bases line up with TRBD2. The germline gives CDR1 SGHTA, CDR2 FQGNSA. V trimming: 4 bases; J trimming: 8 bases; junction bases outside the gene matches: 11. This CDR3 has 16 residues. In nucleotides, the CDR3 is TGTGCCAGCAGCTACCCGAGCGGGAGGGCCCTGCATGAGCAGTTCTTC. Its protein is CASSYPSGRALHEQFF.

This chain joins TRBV7-3 and TRBJ2-4, with D perhaps matching TRBD1 or TRBD2 (5 bases each). The J call is uncertain, as TRBJ2-5 better fits the DNA end. From germline, CDR1 is SGHTA and CDR2 FQGTGA. This CDR3 is built from 16 residues. This CDR3 reads CASSLSGPRGGETQYF. The CDR3 bases are TGTGCCAGCAGCTTAAGCGGCCCTCGGGGCGGGGAGACCCAGTACTTC.

The chain recombines TRBV19 with TRBJ1-2; D may be TRBD1 (5 bases). Looked up from germline, CDR1 is LNHDA and CDR2 is SQIVND (reference sequence). The CDR3 length is 14 residues. Trimming shortened V by 7 bases and J by 4 bases, and 16 bases separated the two germline ends. The CDR3, as DNA: TGTGCCAGTAAGATACCGGGACGGGTCTATGGCTACACCTTC. Encoded protein: CASKIPGRVYGYTF.

Written as DNA, the CDR3 is TGTGCCAGCAGCTTAGCGAGGGACTCTAACAGCTACGAGCAGTACTTC. Its translation is CASSLARDSNSYEQYF. The chain joins TRBV7-9 to TRBJ2-4; tentatively, D is TRBD2 (6 bases). The J call may not be correct, given that the DNA end is closer to TRBJ2-7. The CDR3 is 16 amino acids. Germline loops: CDR1 SEHNR, CDR2 FQNEAQ (reference sequence).

This clonotype has a handful of counts. The chain couples TRBV7-9 to TRBJ1-2; the D gene is possibly TRBD1 (5 bases). CDR1 and CDR2 (germline): SEHNR, FQNEAQ (reference sequence). This CDR3 region has 14 residues. V gave up 5 bases and J gave up 8 bases, with 18 bases separating them. In DNA, the CDR3 is TGTGCCAGCAGCCGCGGACACTTTAAGGCGGGCTACACCTTC. As protein: CASSRGHFKAGYTF.

J is TRBJ2-3 and V is TRBV27; D possibly corresponds to TRBD2 (5 bases). This CDR3 has 13 residues. V lost 5 bases to trimming and J lost 2 bases, with 8 bases between them. Per the germline V gene, CDR1 is MNHEY and CDR2 is SMNVEV (reference sequence). CDR3 amino acids: CASSDYHTDTQYF. The CDR3 DNA sequence: TGTGCCAGCAGTGACTACCACACAGATACGCAGTATTTT.

Here the CDR3 DNA reads TGTGCCAGCAGCAAGACGGACTTGTACAATGAGCAGTTCTTC. Translated: CASSKTDLYNEQFF. This sequence joins TRBV27 and TRBJ2-1; perhaps TRBD2 as D (5 bases). CDR1 is MNHEY and CDR2 is SMNVEV in the germline V gene (reference sequence). V was trimmed by 6 bases and J by 4 bases, leaving 13 bases between them. The CDR3 runs 14 residues.

The chain carries TRBV6-1 and TRBJ2-1, with TRBD1 matching 8 bases. Germline V gene data show CDR1 as MNHNS and CDR2 as SASEGT. This CDR3 contains 16 residues. The J segment lost 6 bases and the V segment lost 6 bases, leaving 13 bases of the junction unmatched. The CDR3 is CASSEEDRAPFNEQFF. In DNA form, the CDR3 reads TGTGCCAGCAGCGAGGAGGACAGGGCCCCCTTCAATGAGCAGTTCTTC.

This rearrangement joins TRBV5-1 to TRBJ2-5; D perhaps matches TRBD2 (5 bases). Germline V gene sequence: CDR1 SGHRS, CDR2 YFSETQ. The V end lost 3 bases, the J end lost 6 bases, and 12 bases lay between the germline ends. CDR3 size: 13 residues. This CDR3 reads CASSSGFRKTQYF. Written as DNA, the CDR3 is TGCGCCAGCAGCTCGGGGTTCAGGAAGACCCAGTACTTC.

The rearrangement joins TRBV3-1 to TRBJ1-1; D remains unclear. This CDR3 comprises 13 residues. Trimming cost V 6 bases and J 0 bases, with 8 bases left between them. CDR1 and CDR2 (germline): LGHDT, YNNKEL (reference sequence). The CDR3 sequence: CASRLNLNTEAFF. The DNA of the CDR3 is TGTGCCAGCAGGCTAAACCTGAACACTGAAGCTTTCTTT.

The table lists this clonotype with a few counts. J is TRBJ2-3 and V is TRBV30, with 7 positions matching TRBD2. CDR3 length equals 12 residues. J gave up 5 bases and V 4 bases, and 3 bases lay outside the gene matches. Germline CDR1 GTSNPN, CDR2 SVGIG (reference sequence). The CDR3 spells CAWTGGLDTQYF. As DNA, the CDR3 is TGTGCCTGGACGGGGGGTTTAGATACGCAGTATTTT.

The chain is built from TRBV9 and TRBJ2-2; TRBD1 agrees at 7 bases. CDR3 length equals 15 residues. V dropped 4 bases and J dropped 1; count of bases not matched to a gene: 4. Germline V CDR1 and CDR2: SGDLS, YYNGEE. Written as DNA, the CDR3 is TGTGCCAGCAGCATAGGACAGGTGAACACCGGGGAGCTGTTTTTT. Translating it yields CASSIGQVNTGELFF. Full variable domain (remainder filled in from reference TRBV9 and TRBJ2-2): DSGVTQTPKHLITATGQRVTLRCSPRSGDLSVYWYQQSLDQGLQFLIQYYNGEERAKGNILERFSAQQFPDLHSELNLSSLELGDSALYFCASSIGQVNTGELFFGEGSRLTVL.

The chain is built from TRBV12-3 or TRBV12-4 and TRBJ1-2, with a possible D match to TRBD1 (6 bases). V gave up 8 bases and J gave up 6 bases, with 19 bases separating them. The length of the CDR3 is 14 residues. CDR3 in DNA: TGTGCCAGCCGGGGGGCGTCACCGGGCGATGGCTACACCTTC. Amino acid sequence: CASRGASPGDGYTF.

This clonotype was counted between two and nine times. This chain joins TRBV7-9 and TRBJ1-2; 7 nucleotides match TRBD1. CDR3 size: 15 residues. Per germline, CDR1 SEHNR and CDR2 FQNEAQ (reference sequence). The junction had 12 bases not matched to a gene; V was cut back by 3 bases and J by 8 bases. The CDR3 DNA reads as TGTGCCAGCAGCTTCCTAGACAGGGCTTCGGCCGGCTACACCTTC. Encoded protein: CASSFLDRASAGYTF.

This clonotype has only a few counts. CDR3 amino acids: CASSPGLAVYEQFF. The CDR3 region has the DNA TGTGCCAGCAGCCCGGGACTAGCGGTATATGAGCAGTTCTTC. The chain recombines TRBV4-2 with TRBJ2-1; 11 bases line up with TRBD2. CDR1 and CDR2 (germline): LGHNA, YNFKEQ. V shed 4 bases and J 8 bases; nucleotides not matched to a gene: 4. This CDR3 has 14 residues.

The chain is built from TRBV7-9 and TRBJ2-7; 7 bases agree with TRBD2. Judging by the DNA end, TRBJ2-5 fits better; the J call may be wrong. This CDR3 has 15 amino acids. Per the germline V gene, CDR1 is SEHNR and CDR2 is FQNEAQ (reference sequence). The CDR3 coding sequence is TGTGCCAGCAGCCCGCGACTAGCTGTTCGGGAGACCCAGTACTTC. Translating it yields CASSPRLAVRETQYF.

This clonotype was seen a single time. The V call is TRBV12-3 or TRBV12-4, the J call TRBJ1-1, with 8 bases identical to TRBD1. Losses at the gene ends were 7 bases for V and 5 bases for J; bases not matched to a gene: 9. This CDR3 comprises 14 residues. The CDR3 coding sequence is TGTGCCAGCAACCCGGACAGGGTTATGACTGAAGCTTTCTTT. The encoded protein is CASNPDRVMTEAFF.

The chain employs TRBV20-1 and TRBJ1-2; D remains ambiguous. Trimming shortened V by 3 bases and J by 2 bases, and 7 bases separated the two germline ends. The CDR3 is made up of 12 amino acids. The germline CDR1 and CDR2 sequences are DFQATT and SNEGSKA (reference sequence). CDR3 protein: CSASFANYGYTF. The DNA of the CDR3 is TGCAGTGCTAGCTTCGCGAACTATGGCTACACCTTC.

This clonotype was seen only a few times. The chain couples TRBV27 to TRBJ2-3; 10 bases are a match to TRBD1. CDR1 and CDR2 (germline): MNHEY, SMNVEV (reference sequence). J was trimmed by 2 bases and V by 1 base; bases with no gene match: 3. The CDR3 contains 16 residues. The CDR3 coding sequence is TGTGCCAGCAGTTTATTCGGGACAGGGGACACAGATACGCAGTATTTT. Protein product: CASSLFGTGDTDTQYF.

This clonotype appeared once. Germline is not matched at one junction end, which may reflect a read error. The rearrangement uses TRBV6-5 and TRBJ2-7; D uncertain. Germline V CDR1 and CDR2: MNHEY, SVGAGI. The CDR3 contains 14 residues. This CDR3 reads CASSYSPVSYERYF. Written as DNA, the CDR3 is TGTGCCAGCAGTTACAGCCCAGTCTCCTACGAGCGGTACTTC.

This clonotype appeared many times. The rearrangement links TRBV12-3 or TRBV12-4 to TRBJ1-5, with 7 bases that match TRBD1. The V and J ends lost 4 bases and 5 bases, in that order; junction bases with no gene match: 5. The CDR3 runs to 14 residues. The CDR3 region is CASSSGQVDQPQHF. In DNA, the CDR3 is TGTGCCAGCAGTTCCGGACAGGTTGATCAGCCCCAGCATTTT.

The chain uses TRBV10-3 and TRBJ1-3, with a possible D match to TRBD1 (6 bases). CDR3 length equals 15 residues. Trimming left V 5 bases short and J 0 bases short, with 11 bases between. CDR1 ENHRY and CDR2 SYGVKD come from the germline V gene. The CDR3 reads CAISSTGSSGNTIYF. In nucleotides, the CDR3 is TGTGCCATCAGTTCCACAGGGAGCTCTGGAAACACCATATATTTT.

The sample holds a few counts of this clonotype. V usage is TRBV7-9 and J usage is TRBJ2-7; TRBD1 agrees at 7 bases. The CDR3 extends over 12 amino acids. V shed 5 bases, J shed 6 bases, and the junction held 4 bases outside the gene matches. Germline V gene data show CDR1 as SEHNR and CDR2 as FQNEAQ (reference sequence). CDR3 loop: CASSQRTGEQYF. The DNA for the CDR3 is TGTGCCAGCAGCCAAAGGACAGGCGAGCAGTACTTC.

This clonotype has a handful of counts. The V gene is TRBV5-1, the J gene TRBJ2-1; D is perhaps TRBD1 (6 bases). CDR3 length: 11 amino acids. Trimming removed 10 bases from V and 7 bases from J, with 12 bases in between. In germline, CDR1 is SGHRS, CDR2 YFSETQ. CDR3 sequence: CARHRDNEQFF. DNA of the CDR3: TGCGCCCGACACAGGGATAATGAGCAGTTCTTC.

The V gene is TRBV9, the J gene TRBJ1-2, with a weak D call TRBD1 (5 bases). The germline V gene has CDR1 SGDLS and CDR2 YYNGEE. V shed 2 bases and J shed 7 bases, with 6 bases lying between them. The CDR3 spans 11 residues. The CDR3 sequence: CASSVRGGYTF. For the CDR3, the DNA is TGTGCCAGCAGCGTTAGGGGTGGCTACACCTTC.

The V call is TRBV6-5, the J call TRBJ2-5; D uncertain. The V gene lost 8 bases and the J gene lost 1 base, with 11 bases spanning the gap. The CDR3 loop spans 13 amino acids. Per germline, CDR1 MNHEY and CDR2 SVGAGI. CDR3 coding DNA: TGTGCCAGCGCGTCGGTGAGCCAAGAGACCCAGTACTTC. Translating gives CASASVSQETQYF.